The T cell receptor beta chain under discussion was sequenced for a study of cytomegalovirus exposure and HLA in healthy donors. Findings and limits, study-wide: It is likely that the observed cluster of highly shared sequence variants was a sequencing artifact.

Healthy bone marrow donors made up the cohort. Unrecorded immune exposures were likely, despite nominal health at sampling. As concerns this clone: Its antigen is as yet unknown.

CDR3 length: 19 amino acids. V gave up 3 bases and J gave up 4 bases, with 27 bases separating them. The germline gives CDR1 KGHSH, CDR2 LQKENI. A multiplex PCR was run with 60 Vbeta primers and 13 Jbeta primers. Sequencing used immunoSEQ multiplex PCR; TCRdb keeps in-frame clones, though not all of them. Of over 150,000 clones in the sample, around 81% were seen once. Sample: PBMCs. The chain carries TRBV18 and TRBJ1-1; perhaps TRBD1 as D (6 bases). This TCR was sampled from a woman between 40 and 50 years old in good health and CMV-seropositive. The DNA for the CDR3 is TGTGCCAGCTCACCCGAAGTTCGGGGCGGCAGGGGATTCGGCACTGAAGCTTTCTTT. This gives the protein CASSPEVRGGRGFGTEAFF.